The 5 T cell receptor beta chains below all came from one sample that was sequenced in a study of beta chain features in type 1 diabetes. The whole isolated RNA underwent reverse transcription, so sequencing captured expressed TCRB transcripts. Sequencing used immunoSEQ multiplex PCR; TCRdb keeps in-frame clones, though not all of them. The sample contains hundreds of thousands of clones, 12% to 15% of which appear only once. Material: central memory CD4+ T cells from blood. These receptors came from a man aged 25-45 years in good health.

In DNA form, the CDR3 reads TGTGCCAGCAGCGTAGGAGCGGCTAGGGGGTCGGTTACGCAGTATTTT. Amino acids: CASSVGAARGSVTQYF. This chain joins TRBV9 and TRBJ2-3, with D possibly being TRBD1 (6 bases). CDR1 SGDLS and CDR2 YYNGEE come from the germline V gene. The CDR3 spans 16 residues. Trimming removed 0 bases from V and 8 bases from J, with 19 bases in between.

The rearrangement uses TRBV10-3 and TRBJ2-1; D is unresolved. V was pared by 0 bases and J by 6 bases, with 6 bases between. The CDR3 covers 13 residues. From germline, CDR1 is ENHRY and CDR2 SYGVKD. CDR3 in amino acids: CAISESGVNEQFF. The CDR3 DNA is TGTGCCATCAGTGAGTCCGGTGTCAATGAGCAGTTCTTC.

The rearrangement links TRBV5-4 to TRBJ1-2; D not certain. Germline V gene sequence: CDR1 SGHNT, CDR2 YYREEE (reference sequence). Between the trimmed V and J ends, which lost 2 bases and 2 bases, there was a span of 7 bases. CDR3 length: 13 amino acids. The CDR3 DNA sequence: TGTGCCAGCAGCTTCCCGGCCAACTATGGCTACACCTTC. It is translated as CASSFPANYGYTF.

The chain employs TRBV25-1 and TRBJ1-3; D is unclear. V lost 7 bases to trimming and J lost 0 bases, with 13 bases between them. Germline assignment: CDR1 MGHDK and CDR2 SYGVNS. The CDR3 is 15 residues long. In nucleotides, the CDR3 is TGTGCCAGCACCCCTGACGGATTCTCTGGAAACACCATATATTTT. Translation gives CASTPDGFSGNTIYF.

The rearrangement uses TRBV7-2 and TRBJ1-2; D is possibly TRBD1 (5 bases). Germline values: CDR1 SGHTA, CDR2 FQGNSA. Trimming pared 2 bases from V and 4 bases from J, leaving 8 bases between. The CDR3 covers 13 residues. The CDR3 DNA follows: TGTGCCAGCAGCTTACGGGGCGCCTATGGCTACACCTTC. Translated, it gives CASSLRGAYGYTF.